This TCR beta chain appears in the sequencing data of a study of shared clonotypes between healthy human individuals. The study's findings and limits: Of the naive CD4 clonotypes, roughly 5% were shared across a few donors.

For this clone: Its antigen remains unidentified.

Here immunoSEQ multiplex PCR was the method, and the copy in TCRdb shows in-frame clones only, minus some. This sample has just over 2,000,000 clones, with about 95% found just once. This sequence was found in a young man in good health. Sequenced sample: naive CD4+ T cells sorted from blood. Subset meaning: CD45RA+ positively selected.

CDR3 sequence reads: CASRTDAGATDTQYF. The CDR3 DNA follows: TGTGCCAGCAGAACCGATGCGGGGGCCACAGATACGCAGTATTTT. The chain has TRBV2 and TRBJ2-3; D might be TRBD2 (7 bases). CDR3 length: 15 amino acids. V lost 6 bases and J lost 2, with 15 bases in between. From germline, CDR1 is SNHLY and CDR2 FYNNEI.